Shown below are 31 T cell receptor beta chains from a single sample sequenced in a study of shared clonotypes between healthy human individuals. Only in-frame clones appear in the TCRdb table, and some are missing; sequencing was by immunoSEQ multiplex PCR. The repertoire includes 600,000 to 750,000 clones, 72% of them detected once, and under 2% sits in the top ten. What was sequenced was memory CD4+ T cells sorted from blood. Subset of the sample: CD45RA-negative fraction. The receptors shown here come from a young woman in good health.

The chain is built from TRBV29-1 and TRBJ2-5, with 7 nucleotides matching TRBD2. The CDR3 loop spans 12 amino acids. CDR1 and CDR2 from the germline V gene are SQVTM and ANQGSEA. V gave up 8 bases and J gave up 0 bases; unmatched junction bases: 3. The CDR3 is CSLGGYQETQYF. The CDR3 region has the DNA TGCAGCCTGGGGGGGTACCAAGAGACCCAGTACTTC.

As for this clone: The sample contains more than one DNA sequence encoding this CDR3. The DNA of the CDR3 is TGTGCCAGCAGCTCGGACAGCCTTAGCAATCAGCCCCAGCATTTT. Its translation: CASSSDSLSNQPQHF. This chain links TRBV7-2 with TRBJ1-5, with D possibly matching TRBD1 (6 bases). Per the germline V gene, CDR1 is SGHTA and CDR2 is FQGNSA. The CDR3 spans 15 residues. V was trimmed by 4 bases and J by 0 bases, leaving 10 bases between them.

V and J are TRBV7-2 and TRBJ2-1; 9 bases align to TRBD1. The CDR3 runs to 15 residues. V shed 3 bases, J shed 9 bases, and the junction held 9 bases outside the gene matches. Germline V gene data show CDR1 as SGHTA and CDR2 as FQGNSA. In DNA form, the CDR3 reads TGTGCCAGCAGCTTGGGGACAGGGATCCAGGGTGAGCAGTTCTTC. It encodes CASSLGTGIQGEQFF.

The chain has TRBV27 and TRBJ1-4, with D perhaps matching TRBD1 (6 bases). This CDR3 has 15 residues. CDR1 and CDR2 from the germline V gene are MNHEY and SMNVEV (reference sequence). V was pared by 5 bases and J by 0 bases, with 10 bases between. CDR3: CASSPRGTTNEKLFF. As DNA, the CDR3 is TGTGCCAGCAGTCCCAGGGGTACAACTAATGAAAAACTGTTTTTT.

The V gene is TRBV6-1, the J gene TRBJ2-5, with TRBD1 identical over 9 bases. Germline V CDR1 and CDR2: MNHNS, SASEGT. The CDR3 extends over 15 amino acids. With 3 bases clipped from V and 5 bases from J, the junction kept 7 bases outside the gene matches. The CDR3 DNA sequence: TGTGCCAGCAGTGAGGGTGGGACAGGGTCGGAGACCCAGTACTTC. As protein: CASSEGGTGSETQYF.

The V and J genes are TRBV27 and TRBJ2-7, with 8 bases aligning to TRBD1. Germline CDR1 and CDR2: MNHEY and SMNVEV (reference sequence). This CDR3 has 14 residues. The trim removed 5 bases at V and 4 bases at J, leaving 7 bases unmatched. DNA for the CDR3: TGTGCCAGCAGTAGATACAGGGGGTCGTACGAGCAGTACTTC. Amino acid sequence: CASSRYRGSYEQYF.

V is TRBV7-9 and J is TRBJ2-3, with 10 bases that match TRBD2. The germline CDR1 and CDR2 sequences are SEHNR and FQNEAQ (reference sequence). The CDR3 is 15 residues long. V gave up 7 bases and J gave up 4 bases; unmatched junction bases: 8. This CDR3 reads CASNRIAGGSDTQYF. The CDR3 bases are TGTGCCAGCAACAGAATAGCGGGAGGATCAGATACGCAGTATTTT.

The gene calls are TRBV28 and TRBJ2-3, with D maybe TRBD2 (5 bases). The germline V gene encodes CDR1 MDHEN and CDR2 SYDVKM. V was shortened by 4 bases and J by 1 base, with 15 bases between the two germline ends. The length of the CDR3 is 16 residues. CDR3 residues: CASSSPSLSGTDTQYF. CDR3 nucleotide sequence: TGTGCCAGCAGTTCCCCCTCTCTTAGCGGCACAGATACGCAGTATTTT.

V gene TRBV21-1 combines with J gene TRBJ2-7. TRBV21-1 is a pseudogene. CDR3 length: 16 amino acids. The CDR3 bases are TGTGCCAGCAGCAAGGACCTCGCAGTGGGGTACTACGAGCAGTACTTC. Protein sequence: CASSKDLAVGYYEQYF.

The J gene is TRBJ2-3, the V gene TRBV11-2; no reliable D call. The V and J ends lost 1 base and 5 bases respectively, with 4 bases between them. Germline CDR1 SGHAT, CDR2 FQNNGV. The CDR3 spans 12 residues. CDR3 DNA sequence: TGTGCCAGCAGCTTAGGCAGAGATACGCAGTATTTT. Its translation is CASSLGRDTQYF.

This rearrangement joins TRBV11-1 to TRBJ2-1, with 9 nucleotides matching TRBD2. V lost 0 bases and J lost 5; bases outside the gene matches: 8. This CDR3 is 17 amino acids long. Germline-derived CDR1 and CDR2 are SGHAT and FQDESV (reference sequence). CDR3 bases: TGTGCCAGCAGCTTAGCGATCCTAGCGGGAACTCACAATGAGCAGTTCTTC. Translation: CASSLAILAGTHNEQFF.

V gene TRBV30 combines with J gene TRBJ1-2, with 10 bases aligning to TRBD1. This CDR3 contains 13 residues. The V segment lost 2 bases and the J segment 8 bases; nucleotides outside the gene matches: 5. Germline V gives CDR1 GTSNPN, CDR2 SVGIG (reference sequence). The CDR3 loop reads CAWSRGQGWGYTF. The CDR3 bases are TGTGCCTGGAGTAGGGGACAGGGGTGGGGCTACACCTTC.

The CDR3, as DNA: TGCGCCAGCAGCCCTAGGGCAGGGGCTAACTATGGCTACACCTTC. Its translation is CASSPRAGANYGYTF. The chain combines TRBV5-1 with TRBJ1-2; tentatively, D is TRBD1 (6 bases). The CDR3 covers 15 residues. Trimming cost V 4 bases and J 0 bases, with 13 bases left between them. Germline assignment: CDR1 SGHRS and CDR2 YFSETQ.

V gene TRBV28 combines with J gene TRBJ1-1; D might be TRBD1 (5 bases). The CDR3 totals 16 residues. In germline, CDR1 is MDHEN, CDR2 SYDVKM. Trimming removed 1 base from V and 5 bases from J, with 17 bases in between. The CDR3 DNA reads as TGTGCCAGCAGTTTATCTTCCGTCGGGGGGAAAACTGAAGCTTTCTTT. This sequence encodes CASSLSSVGGKTEAFF.

J is TRBJ2-5 and V is TRBV28; D possibly corresponds to TRBD2 (6 bases). V was clipped by 6 bases and J by 1 base, with 9 bases between them. The CDR3 consists of 13 residues. Germline-derived CDR1 and CDR2 are MDHEN and SYDVKM. CDR3 sequence (DNA): TGTGCCAGCAGCTCTAGCGCCCAAGAGACCCAGTACTTC. Protein product: CASSSSAQETQYF.

The sample holds a few counts of this clone. The chain couples TRBV6-5 to TRBJ2-7, with D possibly called TRBD1 or TRBD2 (5 bases each). Trimming took off 1 base at V and 5 bases at J, with 9 bases between the two ends. Per germline, CDR1 MNHEY and CDR2 SVGAGI. The CDR3 totals 13 residues. The CDR3: CASSYFRGDEQYF. DNA of the CDR3: TGTGCCAGCAGTTACTTTCGAGGGGACGAGCAGTACTTC.

The CDR3 nucleotides read TGTGCCAGCAGCTTGGGCGCGGGAGGGCCCACCTACGAGCAGTACTTC. Translation gives CASSLGAGGPTYEQYF. The V and J genes are TRBV7-9 and TRBJ2-7; 9 bases align to TRBD2. The CDR3 totals 16 residues. The germline CDR1 and CDR2 sequences are SEHNR and FQNEAQ (reference sequence). V was pared by 3 bases and J by 2 bases, with 8 bases of the junction left unmatched.

This sequence joins TRBV6-5 and TRBJ2-1, with TRBD1 matching 11 bases. Per the germline V gene, CDR1 is MNHEY and CDR2 is SVGAGI. This CDR3 contains 14 residues. The ends lost 8 bases at V and 6 bases at J; junction bases unmatched: 6. CDR3: CASQRDRGSNEQFF. In DNA, the CDR3 is TGTGCCAGCCAGAGGGACAGGGGGAGCAATGAGCAGTTCTTC.

The rearrangement links TRBV28 to TRBJ2-7; weak D call: TRBD2 (6 bases). V was pared by 6 bases and J by 0 bases, with 18 bases between. Germline assignment: CDR1 MDHEN and CDR2 SYDVKM. The CDR3 contains 16 residues. The CDR3 sequence: CASRIGGKSRSYEQYF. As DNA, the CDR3 is TGTGCCAGCAGAATAGGAGGGAAGTCTCGCTCCTACGAGCAGTACTTC.

The rearrangement joins TRBV5-8 to TRBJ1-2; no reliable D call. The germline gives CDR1 SGHTS, CDR2 YDEGEE. The CDR3 has 11 residues. V was clipped by 4 bases and J by 4 bases, with 5 bases between them. The CDR3 coding sequence is TGTGCCAGCAGCGCTGGCTATGGCTACACCTTC. Translation gives CASSAGYGYTF.

This clone was seen a few times. J is TRBJ1-1 and V is TRBV12-5; D not certain. The CDR3 consists of 13 residues. V was cut by 7 bases and J by 0 bases, with 9 bases left in between. The V gene's germline CDR1 is LGHNT and CDR2 FRNRAP. The CDR3 region is CASAPDLNTEAFF. The CDR3, as DNA: TGTGCTAGTGCCCCGGACTTGAACACTGAAGCTTTCTTT.

V usage is TRBV7-9 and J usage is TRBJ2-7, with 13 bases identical to TRBD2. CDR1 SEHNR and CDR2 FQNEAQ come from the germline V gene (reference sequence). With V trimmed by 5 bases and J by 3 bases, 4 bases remained unmatched. The CDR3 consists of 15 residues. The CDR3 region is CASSPGLAGSYEQYF. DNA for the CDR3: TGTGCCAGCAGCCCGGGACTAGCGGGAAGCTACGAGCAGTACTTC.

The CDR3 DNA follows: TGTGCCAGCACTGACAGGGGGCAGGATAGCAATCAGCCCCAGCATTTT. This translates into CASTDRGQDSNQPQHF. This chain joins TRBV6-6 and TRBJ1-5; 10 positions agree with TRBD1. Germline-derived CDR1 and CDR2 are MNHNY and SVGAGI (reference sequence). The CDR3 is made up of 16 amino acids. Trimming removed 7 bases from V and 0 bases from J; junction bases left unmatched: 6.

The chain uses TRBV11-1 and TRBJ2-5, with 7 bases fitting TRBD2. This CDR3 spans 16 amino acids. The germline V gene has CDR1 SGHAT and CDR2 FQDESV (reference sequence). V was clipped by 6 bases and J by 0 bases; unmatched bases: 10. CDR3 in amino acids: CASSEGRGAYQETQYF. The CDR3 nucleotides are TGTGCCAGCAGTGAGGGGAGGGGAGCGTACCAAGAGACCCAGTACTTC.

A word on this clone: The likely explanation is a read error, given a far larger clone one base away. The rearrangement joins TRBV5-1 to TRBJ2-7; D gene ambiguous. Germline V gives CDR1 SGHRS, CDR2 YFSETQ. The CDR3 is 14 residues long. The CDR3 here is CASGLAGSSYEQYF. The CDR3 DNA reads as TGCGCCAGCGGCTTGGCCGGCAGCTCCTACGAGCAGTACTTC.

V and J are TRBV25-1 and TRBJ2-1, with TRBD2 matching 9 bases. The V gene end was trimmed by 4 bases and the J gene end by 12 bases; junction bases not matched to a gene: 19. CDR1 is MGHDK and CDR2 is SYGVNS in the germline V gene. The CDR3 has 17 residues. CDR3 amino acids: CASSVTSGAAFSEGQFF. The CDR3, as DNA: TGTGCCAGCAGTGTGACTAGCGGAGCGGCCTTTTCCGAGGGGCAGTTCTTC.

Details on this clone: The sample contains more than one DNA sequence encoding this CDR3. The CDR3 sequence is CASSLGGVGTEAFF. CDR3 DNA sequence: TGCGCCAGCAGCTTGGGGGGAGTGGGCACTGAAGCTTTCTTT. This chain uses TRBV5-1 with TRBJ1-1; D call uncertain. Trimming stripped 0 bases from V and 4 bases from J, with 10 bases between. CDR1 is SGHRS, CDR2 YFSETQ, per germline. This CDR3 spans 14 amino acids.

CDR3 sequence (DNA): TGTGCCATCAGTGATCAGGCTAGCAGGAGAGGGGAGCTGTTTTTT. Residues: CAISDQASRRGELFF. This sequence joins TRBV10-3 and TRBJ2-2; perhaps TRBD2 as D (5 bases). CDR1 ENHRY and CDR2 SYGVKD come from the germline V gene. The CDR3 totals 15 residues. The ends were cut back, 3 bases at V and 8 bases at J, with 16 bases in the middle.

This clone turned up a few times. The V call is TRBV5-1, the J call TRBJ2-7, with D perhaps matching TRBD2 (7 bases). The CDR3 covers 14 residues. Trimming took 2 bases from V and 2 from J, leaving 11 bases between them. Germline V gene sequence: CDR1 SGHRS, CDR2 YFSETQ. The CDR3 loop is CASSFGGPTYEQYF. The CDR3, as DNA: TGCGCCAGCAGCTTCGGGGGGCCTACCTACGAGCAGTACTTC.

The chain joins TRBV30 to TRBJ1-1; D remains unclear. The CDR3 has 12 amino acids. Trimming took 0 bases from V and 6 from J, leaving 8 bases between them. Per germline, CDR1 GTSNPN and CDR2 SVGIG (reference sequence). The CDR3: CAWSVRAAEAFF. CDR3 nucleotide sequence: TGTGCCTGGAGTGTTAGGGCAGCTGAAGCTTTCTTT.

A remark on this clone: Other DNA sequences from this sample encode an identical CDR3 as well. The CDR3 is CASSLTGAGANVLTF. The CDR3 DNA is TGTGCCAGCAGTTTGACAGGGGCTGGGGCCAACGTCCTGACTTTC. This sequence joins TRBV28 and TRBJ2-6, with 8 bases that match TRBD1. The V and J ends lost 3 bases and 2 bases, in that order; junction bases with no gene match: 0. Looked up from germline, CDR1 is MDHEN and CDR2 is SYDVKM. This CDR3 region has 15 residues.